These 14 T cell receptor beta chains were sequenced from one sample in a study of blood T cell repertoires in COVID-19 (dated by TCRdb to the early 2020s). Library preparation used the immunoSEQ multiplex PCR assay. TCRdb mirrors the immuneACCESS table, restricted to in-frame sequences. Some clones are absent from its copies; in checked studies, under half trace to an unresolved V gene, and the reason for the others is unknown. This sample gives over 120,000 clones in total; roughly 86% of them show up just once. The ten largest clones take up around 0.91% of the sample. The material sequenced was peripheral blood. The receptors come from a woman aged 45-65 years with acute or convalescent COVID-19.

The chain joins TRBV9 to TRBJ2-3; TRBD2 matches at 13 bases. The CDR3 sequence is 16 residues long. V shed 3 bases and J 5 bases; nucleotides not matched to a gene: 6. CDR1 is SGDLS and CDR2 is YYNGEE in the germline V gene. CDR3 loop: CASSATSGGAGDTQYF. The DNA for the CDR3 is TGTGCCAGCAGCGCCACTAGCGGGGGGGCGGGAGATACGCAGTATTTT.

V gene TRBV20-1 combines with J gene TRBJ1-1, with unresolved D. Germline assignment: CDR1 DFQATT and CDR2 SNEGSKA (reference sequence). Trimming pared 4 bases from V and 10 bases from J, leaving 16 bases between. The CDR3 spans 12 residues. This CDR3 is CSATDAGVGAFF. CDR3 bases: TGCAGTGCTACTGACGCGGGCGTTGGAGCTTTCTTT.

The J gene is TRBJ2-3, the V gene TRBV15; 9 bases agree with TRBD2. This CDR3 contains 16 residues. The V gene's germline CDR1 is LNHNV and CDR2 YYDKDF (reference sequence). The J segment lost 1 base and the V segment lost 3 bases, leaving 5 bases of the junction unmatched. DNA of the CDR3: TGTGCCACCAGCAGGCGCGGGGGGGCCGGCACAGATACGCAGTATTTT. Amino acids: CATSRRGGAGTDTQYF. Looking up the rest from reference TRBV15 and TRBJ2-3 gives the full variable domain: DAMVIQNPRYQVTQFGKPVTLSCSQTLNHNVMYWYQQKSSQAPKLLFHYYDKDFNNEADTPDNFQSRRPNTSFCFLDIRSPGLGDTAMYLCATSRRGGAGTDTQYFGPGTRLTVL.

The chain carries TRBV3-1 (or the pseudogene TRBV3-2) and TRBJ2-5; 8 bases are a match to TRBD2. This CDR3 spans 14 amino acids. V lost 6 bases, J lost 1 base, and 4 bases stayed unmatched. Per germline, CDR1 LGHDT and CDR2 YNNKEL (reference sequence). CDR3 DNA sequence: TGTGCCAGCAGTCGGACTAGCTTCCAAGAGACCCAGTACTTC. Translation gives CASSRTSFQETQYF.

This chain joins TRBV7-3 and TRBJ2-2; 7 nucleotides match TRBD1. Germline loops: CDR1 SGHTA, CDR2 FQGTGA. The CDR3 is made up of 14 amino acids. The trim removed 4 bases at V and 8 bases at J, leaving 7 bases unmatched. CDR3 DNA: TGTGCCAGCAGCTCCAACAGGGGCGCAGGGGAGCTGTTTTTT. It encodes CASSSNRGAGELFF.

The chain links TRBV7-2 to TRBJ1-1; 8 nucleotides match TRBD1. V shed 1 base and J 4 bases; nucleotides not matched to a gene: 5. The length of the CDR3 is 15 residues. Germline CDR1 is SGHTA and CDR2 is FQGNSA. DNA for the CDR3: TGTGCCAGCAGCTTAGGGACAGGGTCGACCACTGAAGCTTTCTTT. It yields the protein CASSLGTGSTTEAFF.

The chain employs TRBV27 and TRBJ1-2; D may be TRBD1 (6 bases). V shed 6 bases and J shed 1 base, with 18 bases lying between them. Germline values: CDR1 MNHEY, CDR2 SMNVEV (reference sequence). This CDR3 has 16 amino acids. The CDR3 DNA is TGTGCCAGCAGCCCATCGACAGGCCAATTTAACTATGGCTACACCTTC. Amino acid sequence: CASSPSTGQFNYGYTF.

The rearrangement joins TRBV6-4 to TRBJ1-4; D possibly corresponds to TRBD1 (5 bases). Germline CDR1 MRHNA, CDR2 SNTAGT. The CDR3 covers 15 residues. Trimming removed 1 base from V and 2 bases from J, with 8 bases in between. CDR3 nucleotides: TGTGCCAGCAGTGACTTAGGGGCCACTAATGAAAAACTGTTTTTT. Its translation is CASSDLGATNEKLFF.

The chain uses TRBV3-1 (or the pseudogene TRBV3-2) and TRBJ2-2, with a weak D call TRBD1 (6 bases). The CDR3 extends over 15 amino acids. Between the trimmed V and J ends, which lost 4 bases and 1 base, there was a span of 10 bases. The germline CDR1 and CDR2 sequences are LGHDT and YNNKEL (reference sequence). CDR3 sequence: CASSLLRGNTGELFF. For the CDR3, the DNA is TGTGCCAGCAGCCTTCTCAGGGGGAACACCGGGGAGCTGTTTTTT.

The chain employs TRBV5-1 and TRBJ2-3, with TRBD2 identical over 7 bases. CDR3 length: 14 amino acids. J gave up 2 bases and V 8 bases, and 8 bases lay outside the gene matches. Germline V CDR1 and CDR2: SGHRS, YFSETQ. CDR3 bases: TGCGCCAGTTGGAGGGACTACTCCACAGATACGCAGTATTTT. Its translation is CASWRDYSTDTQYF.

This chain links TRBV28 with TRBJ1-2, with D maybe TRBD1 (5 bases). The V end lost 7 bases, the J end lost 7 bases, and 16 bases lay between the germline ends. CDR1 is MDHEN and CDR2 is SYDVKM in the germline V gene. The CDR3 extends over 13 amino acids. The CDR3 nucleotides are TGTGCCAGCAAGGAGACCGGGGGAGGTGGCTACACCTTC. Translating it yields CASKETGGGGYTF.

J is TRBJ1-2 and V is TRBV9; tentatively, D is TRBD1 (6 bases). Germline V lookup: CDR1 SGDLS, CDR2 YYNGEE. Trimming removed 3 bases from V and 0 bases from J, with 9 bases in between. The CDR3 has 14 residues. The chain's CDR3 is CASSDRAPNYGYTF. The CDR3 bases are TGTGCCAGCAGCGACAGGGCCCCTAACTATGGCTACACCTTC. Full variable domain (missing parts from reference TRBV9 and TRBJ1-2): DSGVTQTPKHLITATGQRVTLRCSPRSGDLSVYWYQQSLDQGLQFLIQYYNGEERAKGNILERFSAQQFPDLHSELNLSSLELGDSALYFCASSDRAPNYGYTFGSGTRLTVV.

The chain couples TRBV27 to TRBJ1-1; maybe TRBD1 (5 bases). This CDR3 is built from 16 residues. Per germline, CDR1 MNHEY and CDR2 SMNVEV (reference sequence). V was shortened by 4 bases and J by 0 bases, with 15 bases between the two germline ends. The CDR3: CASSYGTANMNTEAFF. DNA of the CDR3: TGTGCCAGCAGTTATGGGACTGCTAATATGAACACTGAAGCTTTCTTT.

This chain joins TRBV9 and TRBJ2-3; 9 bases are shared with TRBD1. V trimming: 3 bases; J trimming: 0 bases; junction bases outside the gene matches: 11. This CDR3 spans 18 amino acids. Germline CDR1 and CDR2: SGDLS and YYNGEE. The CDR3 DNA sequence: TGTGCCAGCAGCGCTACAGGGGGCGTATTATCTAGCACAGATACGCAGTATTTT. Protein product: CASSATGGVLSSTDTQYF.